This T cell receptor (beta chain) was captured in a study of PD-L1 blockade in urothelial cancer. Overall study context: Blood analysis occurred 3 weeks (second dose) and 6 weeks after treatment start. The median T cell count in blood samples was around 150,000.

Each patient gave between 1 and 8 samples of peripheral blood mononuclear cells, which were collected pretreatment and during treatment. Per germline, CDR1 SGHKS and CDR2 YYEKEE (reference sequence). The CDR3 sequence is 11 residues long. V was cut by 10 bases and J by 6 bases, with 11 bases left in between. Repertoires were generated with immunoSEQ multiplex PCR, while TCRdb's copy carries only in-frame clones and drops some. Of tens of thousands of clones in the sample, nearly 90% are singletons; the top ten hold around 8%. Source: PBMCs, taken around atezolizumab (anti-PD-L1) treatment. The rearrangement links TRBV5-5 to TRBJ2-1; D might be TRBD1 (5 bases). The clonotype comes from a man aged 55 to 69 with urothelial cancer. The chain's CDR3 is CARQQVNEQFF. The DNA of the CDR3 is TGTGCCCGACAACAGGTCAATGAGCAGTTCTTC.